The rows below give T cell receptor beta chains drawn from one sample of a study of T-cell reconstitution after alpha-beta-depleted transplantation in children. TCRdb redid the calling of the PCR reads with MiXCR, one entry per CDR3 protein. The sample carries 530,000 or so distinct CDR3 sequences, 20% to 30% recorded once. This sample comprised PBMCs, obtained before TCRalphabeta/CD19-depleted stem cell transplant. Receptors originate from a boy younger than two with Wiskott-Aldrich syndrome, due to receive a stem cell transplant. Both conserved end residues are part of each CDR3. The D gene is left open where the match is weak. Clone size, where shown, is once, few, many, or a class for clones that have expanded.

V	length	size	J	D	DNA	CDR3
TRBV5-1	15	.	TRBJ1-5	.	TGCGCCAGCAGCTTGGCCCCCAATAGCAATCAGCCCCAGCATTTT	CASSLAPNSNQPQHF
TRBV24-1	16	few	TRBJ2-3	TRBD1	TGTGCCACCAGTGATCCCGGGACAGGGAGCACAGATACGCAGTATTTT	CATSDPGTGSTDTQYF
TRBV5-1	15	few	TRBJ1-5	.	TGCGCCAGCAGCTTTCTGGGAGAGAGCAATCAGCCCCAGCATTTT	CASSFLGESNQPQHF
TRBV7-6	17	.	TRBJ2-3	TRBD1	TGTGCCAGCAGCTTCCCCAGGACAGGGACAGGCACAGATACGCAGTATTTT	CASSFPRTGTGTDTQYF
TRBV29-1	15	.	TRBJ2-3	TRBD2	TGCAGCGCTAGGACTAGCGGGAGGGCCTGGGATACGCAGTATTTT	CSARTSGRAWDTQYF
TRBV12-3/TRBV12-4	15	few	TRBJ2-1	.	TGTGCCAGCAGTTTATTGGGCGGATCCTACAATGAGCAGTTCTTC	CASSLLGGSYNEQFF
TRBV7-3	14	.	TRBJ2-1	.	TGTGCCAGCAGCTTATCCGGGAACCTCAATGAGCAGTTCTTC	CASSLSGNLNEQFF
TRBV11-1	14	.	TRBJ2-3	TRBD2	TGTGCCAGCAGCCCGGGACTAGCGCAATCTAGGCAGTATTTT	CASSPGLAQSRQYF
TRBV12-3/TRBV12-4	13	few	TRBJ2-7	.	TGTGCCAGCAGTTTAGGCGGAACCGACGAGCAGTACTTC	CASSLGGTDEQYF
TRBV5-1	13	few	TRBJ1-4	.	TGCGCCAGCAGCTTGGGACGTCCTGAAAAACTGTTTTTT	CASSLGRPEKLFF
TRBV11-3	15	.	TRBJ2-1	TRBD1	TGTGCCAGCAGCAACCGGGACAGGGAGAAAAATGAGCAGTTCTTC	CASSNRDREKNEQFF
TRBV12-3/TRBV12-4	15	.	TRBJ2-3	TRBD2	TGTGCCAGCAGTTCAAGCGGGAGGAGGACAGATACGCAGTATTTT	CASSSSGRRTDTQYF
TRBV6-1	13	.	TRBJ2-7	TRBD1	TGTGCCAGCAGTAAGACAGGGTACTACGAGCAGTACTTC	CASSKTGYYEQYF
TRBV18	15	few	TRBJ2-1	.	TGTGCCAGCTCACAAGGGAGTCCCTCCTACAATGAGCAGTTCTTC	CASSQGSPSYNEQFF
TRBV12-3/TRBV12-4	13	many	TRBJ2-1	TRBD2	TGTGCCAGCAGTCCCCGGGGGGGGAATGAGCAGTTCTTC	CASSPRGGNEQFF
TRBV30	11	once	TRBJ1-2	.	TGTGCCGAGGGGCACTCGGGAGGCTACACCTTC	CAEGHSGGYTF
TRBV11-2	15	few	TRBJ2-1	TRBD2	TGTGCCAGCAGCTGGGGACTAGCGGACCGTTTAGTGCAGTTCTTC	CASSWGLADRLVQFF
TRBV6-2/TRBV6-3	16	few	TRBJ2-5	TRBD2	TGTGCCAGCAGTTACTCTAGCGGGAGACCTTTAGAGACCCAGTACTTC	CASSYSSGRPLETQYF
TRBV20-1	12	.	TRBJ1-1	.	TGCAGTCTAGGCCAGCCGAACACTGAAGCTTTCTTT	CSLGQPNTEAFF
TRBV5-5	16	.	TRBJ2-5	.	TGTGCCAGCAGCTTGGCCTTGGGGGGCTGGCGGGAGACCCAGTACTTC	CASSLALGGWRETQYF
TRBV20-1	12	few	TRBJ2-7	.	TGCAGTGGGTCGGCTGATAACTACGAGCAGTACTTC	CSGSADNYEQYF
TRBV15	13	few	TRBJ2-7	.	TGTGCCACCAGCAGAGATGGGGGCGACGAGCAGTACTTC	CATSRDGGDEQYF
TRBV7-9	14	few	TRBJ1-1	.	TGTGCCAGCAGCCCTGACCCTGGGTGGACTGAAGCTTTCTTT	CASSPDPGWTEAFF
TRBV7-8	14	.	TRBJ2-3	.	TGTGCCAGCAGCTTAGAAGACTGGAGGGGCAGGCAGTATTTT	CASSLEDWRGRQYF
TRBV7-2	16	few	TRBJ2-7	.	TGTGCCAGCAGCTTGACCGGGACTCAAGTTACCTACGAGCAGTACTTC	CASSLTGTQVTYEQYF
TRBV20-1	14	.	TRBJ1-4	.	TGCAGTGCTGGTCCCCTGGGAGGGGGAGAAAAACTGTTTTTT	CSAGPLGGGEKLFF
TRBV20-1	16	few	TRBJ2-3	TRBD2	TGCAGTGCTACAAGACTAGCGGGAGGTCGTACAGATACGCAGTATTTT	CSATRLAGGRTDTQYF
TRBV20-1	14	once	TRBJ2-1	.	TGCAGTGCCAGCCGGGACCGCTCCTACAATGAGCAGTTCTTC	CSASRDRSYNEQFF
TRBV19	14	.	TRBJ1-5	.	TGTGCCAGTACCCCGACGGTGATCAATCAGCCCCAGCATTTT	CASTPTVINQPQHF
TRBV20-1	13	once	TRBJ2-7	TRBD1	TGCAGTGCGGAACAGGGGGACGTCTACGAGCAGTACTTC	CSAEQGDVYEQYF
TRBV28	16	once	TRBJ2-1	.	TGTGCCAGCAGTTTTAGGGAGGACAGGATCCACAATGAGCAGTTCTTC	CASSFREDRIHNEQFF
TRBV27	14	.	TRBJ1-2	.	TGTGCCAGCAGTTTATCGCCAGAAAACTATGGCTACACCTTC	CASSLSPENYGYTF
TRBV20-1	13	few	TRBJ1-4	.	TGCAGTGCTAGATCTTCCAGGGTGGAAAAACTGTTTTTT	CSARSSRVEKLFF
TRBV4-1	17	few	TRBJ2-2	TRBD2	TGCGCCAGCAGCCGAGTAGCGGGAGACCCCAACACCGGGGAGCTGTTTTTT	CASSRVAGDPNTGELFF
TRBV2	15	.	TRBJ2-1	.	TGTGCCAGCAAGCGCGGGCCCGAATCCTACAATGAGCAGTTCTTC	CASKRGPESYNEQFF
TRBV6-1	16	few	TRBJ2-3	.	TGTGCCAGCAGTGAGTCGCAGGGCAGCCACACAGATACGCAGTATTTT	CASSESQGSHTDTQYF
TRBV18	16	few	TRBJ2-3	.	TGTGCCAGCTCACCAGCTCTAGAGCTTAGCACAGATACGCAGTATTTT	CASSPALELSTDTQYF
TRBV3-1	15	.	TRBJ1-5	.	TGTGCCAGCAGCCCGACAGCGGCTAGCAATCAGCCCCAGCATTTT	CASSPTAASNQPQHF
TRBV5-1	14	.	TRBJ1-2	.	TGCGCCAGCAGCTTGGGAGGATACAACTATGGCTACACCTTC	CASSLGGYNYGYTF
TRBV5-1	14	few	TRBJ1-1	TRBD1	TGCGCCAGCAGCCCGGGACAGGGATTAGGTGAAGCTTTCTTT	CASSPGQGLGEAFF
TRBV5-1	13	few	TRBJ2-3	.	TGCGCCAGCAGCGGGGGAGGTCCAGATACGCAGTATTTT	CASSGGGPDTQYF
TRBV7-2	14	.	TRBJ2-2	.	TGTGCCAGCAGCTTGGCTATCAACACCGGGGAGCTGTTTTTT	CASSLAINTGELFF
TRBV5-1	16	.	TRBJ2-1	.	TGCGCCAGCAGCTTTGGCGGGACACGCTCCTACAATGAGCAGTTCTTC	CASSFGGTRSYNEQFF